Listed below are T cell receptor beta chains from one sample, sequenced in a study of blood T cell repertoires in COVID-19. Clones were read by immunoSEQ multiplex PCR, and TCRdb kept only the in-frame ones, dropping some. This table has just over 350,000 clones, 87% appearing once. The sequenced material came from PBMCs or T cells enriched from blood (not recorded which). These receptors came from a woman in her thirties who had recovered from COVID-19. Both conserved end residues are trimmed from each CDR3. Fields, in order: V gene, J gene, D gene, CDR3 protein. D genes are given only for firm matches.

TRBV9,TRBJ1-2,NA,ASSLSGHGYT
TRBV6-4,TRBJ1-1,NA,ASSRGGGTAEAF
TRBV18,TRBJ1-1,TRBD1,ASSPPTGTMNTEAF
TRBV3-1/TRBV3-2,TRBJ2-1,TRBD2,ASSHPAGGPGRYNEQF
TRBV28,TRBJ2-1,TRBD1,ASSLWTGVTNEQF
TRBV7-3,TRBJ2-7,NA,ASSLSGTNEQY
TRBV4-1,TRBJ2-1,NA,ASSLVANNEQF
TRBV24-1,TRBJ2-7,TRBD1,ATSDRKPRDRDEQY
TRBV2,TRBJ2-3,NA,ASSSDTDTQY
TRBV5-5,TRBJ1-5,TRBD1,ASSPWGQTGGNQPQH
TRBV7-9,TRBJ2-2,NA,ASSLMAGSRTGELF
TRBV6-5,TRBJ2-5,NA,ASSRTVQETQY
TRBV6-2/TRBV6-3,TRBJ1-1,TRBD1,ASSYTGDTDTEAF
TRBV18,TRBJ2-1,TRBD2,ASSPPGSGGGSNEQF